Listed below are T cell receptor beta chains from one sample, sequenced in a study of T cell repertoires in cytomegalovirus infection. Antigens of these TCRs are unknown. TCRdb re-derived calls from the reads in MiXCR, one entry per CDR3 protein. Of roughly 570,000 distinct CDR3 sequences in the sample, about 40% were seen once. The specimen comprised cultured PBMCs, sampled from culture after CMV antigen stimulation. These TCRs come from a human donor in good health (CMV status not recorded). Some clones in this sample may be carry-over from other donors' samples. Both conserved end residues are part of each CDR3. D genes are given only for firm matches. Expanded clones are given a class, and other clones once, few, many or no size at all.

TRBV29-1	TRBD1	14	few	TRBJ1-1	TGCAGCGTGGAAAACAGGGGAATAAGCACTGAAGCTTTCTTT	CSVENRGISTEAFF
TRBV10-3	TRBD1	14	-	TRBJ2-7	TGTGCCATCAGCCGACAGGGGGGCTCCTACGAGCAGTACTTC	CAISRQGGSYEQYF
TRBV7-2	-	14	few	TRBJ1-2	TGTGCCAGCAGCTTAGCAACACGGAGCTATGGCTACACCTTC	CASSLATRSYGYTF
TRBV5-6	-	12	-	TRBJ2-3	TGTGCCAGCAGCCGGTCCAGGGGGGCGCAGTATTTT	CASSRSRGAQYF
TRBV10-1	-	13	-	TRBJ2-7	TGCGCCAGCAGTGAACAAACGTACGCCGAGCAGTACTTC	CASSEQTYAEQYF
TRBV5-1	TRBD1	16	-	TRBJ1-2	TGCGCCAGCAAGCCGACAGGGGGTGGCTTAAGCTATGGCTACACCTTC	CASKPTGGGLSYGYTF
TRBV12-3/TRBV12-4	-	16	-	TRBJ1-2	TGTGCCAGCAGTCCATGGGCCTCCGGGATCGGCTATGGCTACACCTTC	CASSPWASGIGYGYTF
TRBV28	-	14	-	TRBJ2-7	TGTGCCAGCAGTTTCCGGACGGAGACCTACGAGCAGTACTTC	CASSFRTETYEQYF
TRBV2	TRBD1	12	once	TRBJ1-1	TGTGCCACCCGACAGGGGGAAGCTGAAGCTTTCTTT	CATRQGEAEAFF
TRBV7-9	-	11	-	TRBJ1-2	TGTGCCAGCAGAGGGGGCTATGGCTACACCTTC	CASRGGYGYTF
TRBV7-9	-	15	-	TRBJ2-7	TGTGCCAGCAGCTTAGGGAGGCGTAGGGACCACGAGCAGTACTTC	CASSLGRRRDHEQYF
TRBV4-3	TRBD1	14	few	TRBJ1-5	TGCGCCAGCAGCCAAAGACAGGGTAGTCAGCCCCAGCATTTT	CASSQRQGSQPQHF
TRBV20-1	-	12	-	TRBJ2-5	TGCAGTGCCCAGGACGGACAAGAGACCCAGTACTTC	CSAQDGQETQYF
TRBV6-1	-	14	-	TRBJ1-5	TGTGCCAGCAGTGGTGGATATGGCAATCAGCCCCAGCATTTT	CASSGGYGNQPQHF
TRBV2	TRBD2	15	-	TRBJ2-1	TGTGCCAGCATTAAGGCTAGCGGGGGGGCTGGGGAGCAGTTCTTC	CASIKASGGAGEQFF
TRBV7-9	-	17	-	TRBJ1-6	TGTGCCAGCAGCTTAGTTCAGGGGAGCTCCTATAATTCACCCCTCCACTTT	CASSLVQGSSYNSPLHF
TRBV7-2	-	15	-	TRBJ2-7	TGTGCCAGCAGCTTAGACGGGACCCAAACCTACGAGCAGTACTTC	CASSLDGTQTYEQYF
TRBV7-8	-	14	-	TRBJ1-1	TGTGCCAGCAGCTTACGGTCAATGAACACTGAAGCTTTCTTT	CASSLRSMNTEAFF
TRBV5-6	-	14	-	TRBJ2-5	TGTGCCAGCAGCCCTTTGCCCGCCCAAGAGACCCAGTACTTC	CASSPLPAQETQYF
TRBV27	TRBD2	15	few	TRBJ2-7	TGTGCCAGCAGTTTTAGGCTAGCGGGAGGGTACGAGCAGTACTTC	CASSFRLAGGYEQYF
TRBV20-1	-	14	-	TRBJ2-7	TGCAGTGCTAGAGATCCGGGACGCGGCCCCCAGCAGTACTTC	CSARDPGRGPQQYF
TRBV7-8	-	14	many	TRBJ1-1	TGTGCCAGCGGTACACGTTCCATGAACACTGAAGCTTTCTTT	CASGTRSMNTEAFF
TRBV7-2	TRBD2	20	few	TRBJ2-7	TGTGCCAGCAGCTTAACCCCCCCCGGGACTAGCGGGAGTTGGGAGTACGAGCAGTACTTC	CASSLTPPGTSGSWEYEQYF
TRBV12-3/TRBV12-4	-	13	-	TRBJ1-1	TGTGCCAGCAGTTTCGAGGGGGTAGATGAAGCTTTCTTT	CASSFEGVDEAFF
TRBV7-4	TRBD2	18	-	TRBJ2-5	TGTGCCAGCAGCCGGACTAGCGGGAGGATCTTTTTACAAGAGACCCAGTACTTC	CASSRTSGRIFLQETQYF
TRBV24-1	-	22	-	TRBJ1-3	TGTGCCACCAGTGATTTTATTCACCCCCGCAGGGCTCAGTCGAGCTCTGGAAACACCATATATTTT	CATSDFIHPRRAQSSSGNTIYF
TRBV25-1	-	13	-	TRBJ1-2	TGTGCCAGCAGCTTTTTTGGGGCAAATGGCTACACCTTC	CASSFFGANGYTF
TRBV6-5	-	14	-	TRBJ2-3	TGTGCCAGCAGTTACCCGACCCTCGCAGATACGCAGTATTTT	CASSYPTLADTQYF
TRBV7-8	TRBD2	15	few	TRBJ2-5	TGTGCCAGCAGCTCCCAGGTGGGGGGGGGAGAGACCCAGTACTTC	CASSSQVGGGETQYF
TRBV7-2	-	15	-	TRBJ2-1	TGTGCCAGCAGCTTGGACTCCATGGGTTACAATGAGCAGTTCTTC	CASSLDSMGYNEQFF
TRBV6-2/TRBV6-3	-	13	-	TRBJ2-2	TGTGCCAGCACCGTTCTGGTGTTCGGGGAGCTGTTTTTT	CASTVLVFGELFF
TRBV7-2	-	14	few	TRBJ2-5	TGTGCCAGTGACGAGACCCGCGCGGGAGAGACCCAGTACTTC	CASDETRAGETQYF
TRBV6-5	-	14	few	TRBJ2-2	TGTGCCAGCAGTTACTCAGGGGACACCGGGGAGCTGTTTTTT	CASSYSGDTGELFF
TRBV12-3/TRBV12-4	-	11	-	TRBJ2-7	TGTGCCAGCAGTTTTACCGGGACGCAGTACTTC	CASSFTGTQYF
TRBV7-9	TRBD2	16	-	TRBJ2-1	TGTGCCAGCAGCCGGGGGGGGGCAGGTTATCTCAATGAGCAGTTCTTC	CASSRGGAGYLNEQFF
TRBV7-2	-	14	many	TRBJ1-6	TGTGCCAGCAGCCCGGGAAGGGCGAGGGACCCCCTCCACTTT	CASSPGRARDPLHF
TRBV11-2	TRBD2	19	-	TRBJ2-3	TGTGCCAGCAGCCCCCTGGGGTTCAGTAGCGGGTACGGCACAGATACGCAGTATTTT	CASSPLGFSSGYGTDTQYF
TRBV7-2	TRBD2	16	many	TRBJ2-1	TGTGCCAGCAGCTTAGCCGGGACTAGCGGTTATGGTGAGCAGTTCTTC	CASSLAGTSGYGEQFF
TRBV14	-	14	few	TRBJ1-1	TGTGCCAGCAGCCACGTCAGCCGGAACACTGAAGCTTTCTTT	CASSHVSRNTEAFF
TRBV2	TRBD1	13	few	TRBJ2-1	TGTGCCAGCAGTGCGACAGGGTGGAATGAGCAGTTCTTC	CASSATGWNEQFF
TRBV10-3	-	13	-	TRBJ1-2	TGTGCCATCAGTGCAGCAGGGATCTATGGCTACACCTTC	CAISAAGIYGYTF
TRBV7-2	-	20	-	TRBJ2-3	TGTGCCAGCAGCTTAGTACCCCTCCTGGGGCGGTTCTGGAGCACAGATACGCAGTATTTT	CASSLVPLLGRFWSTDTQYF
TRBV6-2/TRBV6-3	-	12	-	TRBJ1-2	TGTGCCAGCAGACGGGCGAACTATGGCTACACCTTC	CASRRANYGYTF
TRBV4-2	-	15	-	TRBJ1-1	TGTGCCAGCAGCTTGGGGTCCCATGAGAACACTGAAGCTTTCTTT	CASSLGSHENTEAFF
TRBV7-9	-	16	few	TRBJ2-3	TGTGCCAGCAGCTTTGTATTAGGTCCGGCAGTGGATACGCAGTATTTT	CASSFVLGPAVDTQYF
TRBV20-1	-	13	-	TRBJ1-4	TGCAGTGCTTTACAGGGTTTTAATGAAAAACTGTTTTTT	CSALQGFNEKLFF
TRBV27	TRBD1	15	-	TRBJ1-5	TGTGCCAGCGGAATGGGAGGGACAGCTAATCAGCCCCAGCATTTT	CASGMGGTANQPQHF
TRBV3-1	-	15	few	TRBJ1-4	TGTGCCAGCCGGGACCAGGGGAAGGTTGATGAAAAACTGTTTTTT	CASRDQGKVDEKLFF
TRBV6-1	-	11	few	TRBJ2-4	TGTGCCAGCTCAGGGGCGAACATTCAGTACTTC	CASSGANIQYF
TRBV24-1	-	16	-	TRBJ2-1	TGTGCCACCAGTGACTCACAGGGTAAGGCCTACAATGAGCAGTTCTTC	CATSDSQGKAYNEQFF
TRBV7-2	TRBD2	16	-	TRBJ2-5	TGTGCCAGCAGCAAGAAGAAGCGGGAGATCCGTGAGACCCAGTACTTC	CASSKKKREIRETQYF
TRBV12-3/TRBV12-4	-	14	-	TRBJ1-2	TGTGCCAGCAGACCACTGGACAGAGAGTATGGCTACACCTTC	CASRPLDREYGYTF
TRBV18	-	15	-	TRBJ2-5	TGTGCCAGCTCAATCCAGAAACAGGAGAGCGAGACCCAGTACTTC	CASSIQKQESETQYF
TRBV6-2/TRBV6-3	TRBD2	16	-	TRBJ2-2	TGTGCCAGCAGCAGGGGACTAGCGGGAGGCACCGGGGAGCTGTTTTTT	CASSRGLAGGTGELFF
TRBV7-9	TRBD2	17	few	TRBJ2-3	TGTGCCAGCAGCTTTCCCGGGACTAGTAATCAAAGGGGTACGCAGTATTTT	CASSFPGTSNQRGTQYF